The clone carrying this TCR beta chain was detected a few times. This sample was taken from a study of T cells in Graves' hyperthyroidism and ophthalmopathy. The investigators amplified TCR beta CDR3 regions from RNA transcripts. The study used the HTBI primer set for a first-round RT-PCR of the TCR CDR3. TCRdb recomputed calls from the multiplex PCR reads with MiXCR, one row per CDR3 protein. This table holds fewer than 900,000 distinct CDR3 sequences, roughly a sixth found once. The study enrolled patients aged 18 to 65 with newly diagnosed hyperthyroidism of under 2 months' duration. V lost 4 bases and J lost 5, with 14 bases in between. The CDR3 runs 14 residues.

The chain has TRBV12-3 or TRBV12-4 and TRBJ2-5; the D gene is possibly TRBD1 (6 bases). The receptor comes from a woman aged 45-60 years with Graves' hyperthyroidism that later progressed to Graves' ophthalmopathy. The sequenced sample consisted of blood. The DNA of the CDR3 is TGTGCCAGCAGTTCCTCTTGGGGGCTCGAGACCCAGTACTTC. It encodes CASSSSWGLETQYF.